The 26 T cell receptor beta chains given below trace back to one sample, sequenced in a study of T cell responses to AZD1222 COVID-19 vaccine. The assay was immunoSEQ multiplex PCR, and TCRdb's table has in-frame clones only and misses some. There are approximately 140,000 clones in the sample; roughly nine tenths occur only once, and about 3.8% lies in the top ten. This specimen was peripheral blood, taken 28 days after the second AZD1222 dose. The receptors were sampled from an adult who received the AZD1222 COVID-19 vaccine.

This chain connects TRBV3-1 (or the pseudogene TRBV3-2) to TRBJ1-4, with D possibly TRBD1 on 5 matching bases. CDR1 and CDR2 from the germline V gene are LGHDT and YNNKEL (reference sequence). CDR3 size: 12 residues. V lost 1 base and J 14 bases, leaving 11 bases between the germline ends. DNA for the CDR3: TGTGCCAGCAGCCAAGGGGGCAGGTCGCTGTTTTTT. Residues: CASSQGGRSLFF.

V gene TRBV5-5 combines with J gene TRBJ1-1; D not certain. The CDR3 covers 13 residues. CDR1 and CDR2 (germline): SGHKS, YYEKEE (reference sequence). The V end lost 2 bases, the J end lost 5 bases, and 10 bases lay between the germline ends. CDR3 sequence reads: CASSFFRETEAFF. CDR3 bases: TGTGCCAGCAGCTTTTTTCGGGAAACTGAAGCTTTCTTT.

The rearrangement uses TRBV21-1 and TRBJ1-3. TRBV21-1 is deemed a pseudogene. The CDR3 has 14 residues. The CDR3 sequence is CASSNRSSGNTIYF. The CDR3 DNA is TGTGCCAGCAGCAACCGTAGCTCTGGAAACACCATATATTTT.

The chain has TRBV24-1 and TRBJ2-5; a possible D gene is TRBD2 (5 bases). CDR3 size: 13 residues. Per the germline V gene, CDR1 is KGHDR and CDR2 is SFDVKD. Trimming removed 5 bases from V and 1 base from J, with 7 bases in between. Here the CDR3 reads CATSGLAQETQYF. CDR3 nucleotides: TGTGCCACCAGTGGTCTAGCCCAAGAGACCCAGTACTTC.

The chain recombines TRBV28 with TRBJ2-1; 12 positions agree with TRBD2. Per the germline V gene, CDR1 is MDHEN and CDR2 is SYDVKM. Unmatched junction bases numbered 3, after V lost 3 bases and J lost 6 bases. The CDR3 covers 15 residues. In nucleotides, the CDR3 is TGTGCCAGCAGTTTTGCTAGCGGGAGGGCCAATGAGCAGTTCTTC. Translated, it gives CASSFASGRANEQFF.

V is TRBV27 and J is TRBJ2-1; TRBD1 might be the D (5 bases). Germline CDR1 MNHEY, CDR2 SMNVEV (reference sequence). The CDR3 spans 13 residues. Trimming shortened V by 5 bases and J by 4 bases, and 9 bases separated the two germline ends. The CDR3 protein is CASSPGRYNEQFF. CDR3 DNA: TGTGCCAGCAGTCCAGGGCGGTACAATGAGCAGTTCTTC.

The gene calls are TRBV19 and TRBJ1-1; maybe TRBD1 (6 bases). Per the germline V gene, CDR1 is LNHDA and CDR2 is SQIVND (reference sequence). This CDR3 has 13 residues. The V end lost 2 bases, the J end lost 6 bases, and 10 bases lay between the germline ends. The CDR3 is CASSILRGAEAFF. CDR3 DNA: TGTGCCAGTAGTATATTAAGGGGGGCTGAAGCTTTCTTT.

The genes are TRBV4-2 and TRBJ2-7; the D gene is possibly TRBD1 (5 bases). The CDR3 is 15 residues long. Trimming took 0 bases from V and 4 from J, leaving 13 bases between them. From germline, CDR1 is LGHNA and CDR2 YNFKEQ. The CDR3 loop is CASSQEQGSSYEQYF. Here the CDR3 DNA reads TGTGCCAGCAGCCAAGAGCAGGGTTCCTCGTACGAGCAGTACTTC.

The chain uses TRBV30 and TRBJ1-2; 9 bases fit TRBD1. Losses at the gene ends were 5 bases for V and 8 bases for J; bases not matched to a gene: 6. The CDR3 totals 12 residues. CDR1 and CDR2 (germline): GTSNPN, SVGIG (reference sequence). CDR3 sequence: CAWGNRGLGYTF. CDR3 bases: TGTGCCTGGGGGAACAGGGGGCTGGGCTACACCTTC.

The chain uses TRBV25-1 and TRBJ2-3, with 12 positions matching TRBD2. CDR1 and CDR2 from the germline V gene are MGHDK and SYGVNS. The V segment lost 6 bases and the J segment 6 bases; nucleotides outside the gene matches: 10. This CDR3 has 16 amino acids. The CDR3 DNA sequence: TGTGCCAGCAGCGGGACTAGCGGGCCCGCGGGGGATACGCAGTATTTT. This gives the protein CASSGTSGPAGDTQYF. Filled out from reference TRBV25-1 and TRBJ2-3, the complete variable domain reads EADIYQTPRYLVIGTGKKITLECSQTMGHDKMYWYQQDPGMELHLIHYSYGVNSTEKGDLSSESTVSRIRTEHFPLTLESARPSHTSQYLCASSGTSGPAGDTQYFGPGTRLTVL.

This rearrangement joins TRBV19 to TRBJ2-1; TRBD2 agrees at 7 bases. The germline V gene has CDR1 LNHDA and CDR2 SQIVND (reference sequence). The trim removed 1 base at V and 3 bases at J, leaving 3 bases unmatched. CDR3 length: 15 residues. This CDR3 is CASSIVPSGYNEQFF. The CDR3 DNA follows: TGTGCCAGTAGTATAGTTCCTAGCGGCTACAATGAGCAGTTCTTC. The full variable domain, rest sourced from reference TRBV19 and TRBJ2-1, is DGGITQSPKYLFRKEGQNVTLSCEQNLNHDAMYWYRQDPGQGLRLIYYSQIVNDFQKGDIAEGYSVSREKKESFPLTVTSAQKNPTAFYLCASSIVPSGYNEQFFGPGTRLTVL.

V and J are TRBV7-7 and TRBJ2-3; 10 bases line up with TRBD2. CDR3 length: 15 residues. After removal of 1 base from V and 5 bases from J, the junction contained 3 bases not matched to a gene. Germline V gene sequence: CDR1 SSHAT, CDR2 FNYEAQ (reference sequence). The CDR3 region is CASSLGLAGLDTQYF. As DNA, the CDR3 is TGTGCCAGCAGCTTAGGACTAGCGGGTTTAGATACGCAGTATTTT.

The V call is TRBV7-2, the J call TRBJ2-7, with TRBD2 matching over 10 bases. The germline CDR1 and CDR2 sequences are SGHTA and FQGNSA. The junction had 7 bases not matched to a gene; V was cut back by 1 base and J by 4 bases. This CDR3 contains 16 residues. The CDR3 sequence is CASSLEASGSHYEQYF. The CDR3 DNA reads TGTGCCAGCAGCTTAGAGGCTAGCGGGAGTCATTACGAGCAGTACTTC.

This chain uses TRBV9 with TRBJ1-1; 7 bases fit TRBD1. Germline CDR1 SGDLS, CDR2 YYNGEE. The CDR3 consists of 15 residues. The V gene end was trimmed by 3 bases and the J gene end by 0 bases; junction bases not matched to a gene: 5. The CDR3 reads CASSDSTGMNTEAFF. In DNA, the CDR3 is TGTGCCAGCAGCGACTCGACAGGGATGAACACTGAAGCTTTCTTT. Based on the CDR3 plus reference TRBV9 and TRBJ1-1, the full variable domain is DSGVTQTPKHLITATGQRVTLRCSPRSGDLSVYWYQQSLDQGLQFLIQYYNGEERAKGNILERFSAQQFPDLHSELNLSSLELGDSALYFCASSDSTGMNTEAFFGQGTRLTVV.

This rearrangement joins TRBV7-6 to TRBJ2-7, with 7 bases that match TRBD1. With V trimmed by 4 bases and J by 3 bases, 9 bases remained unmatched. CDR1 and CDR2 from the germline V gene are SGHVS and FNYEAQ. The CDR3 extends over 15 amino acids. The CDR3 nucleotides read TGTGCCAGCAGCTCCCGGGCAGGGGGAAACTACGAGCAGTACTTC. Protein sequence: CASSSRAGGNYEQYF. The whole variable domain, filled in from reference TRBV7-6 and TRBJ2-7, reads GAGVSQSPRYKVTKRGQDVALRCDPISGHVSLYWYRQALGQGPEFLTYFNYEAQQDKSGLPNDRFSAERPEGSISTLTIQRTEQRDSAMYRCASSSRAGGNYEQYFGPGTRLTVT.

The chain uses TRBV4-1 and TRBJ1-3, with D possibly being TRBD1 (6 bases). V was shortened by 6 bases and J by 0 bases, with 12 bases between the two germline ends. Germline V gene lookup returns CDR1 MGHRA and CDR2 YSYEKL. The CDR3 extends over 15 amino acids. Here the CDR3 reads CASSGQHLSGNTIYF. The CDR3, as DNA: TGCGCCAGCAGTGGACAGCACCTCTCTGGAAACACCATATATTTT.

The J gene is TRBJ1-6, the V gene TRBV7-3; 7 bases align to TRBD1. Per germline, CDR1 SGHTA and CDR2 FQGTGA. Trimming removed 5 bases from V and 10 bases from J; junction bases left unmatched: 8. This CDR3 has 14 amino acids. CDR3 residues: CASSATGSGSPLHF. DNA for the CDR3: TGTGCCAGCAGCGCGACAGGGAGCGGATCACCCCTCCACTTT.

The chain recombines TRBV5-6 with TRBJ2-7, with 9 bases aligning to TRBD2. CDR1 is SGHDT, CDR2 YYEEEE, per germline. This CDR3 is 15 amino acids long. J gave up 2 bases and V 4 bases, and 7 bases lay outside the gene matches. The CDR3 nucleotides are TGTGCCAGCAGCGCATTGACTAGCGGTCCCTACGAGCAGTACTTC. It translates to CASSALTSGPYEQYF.

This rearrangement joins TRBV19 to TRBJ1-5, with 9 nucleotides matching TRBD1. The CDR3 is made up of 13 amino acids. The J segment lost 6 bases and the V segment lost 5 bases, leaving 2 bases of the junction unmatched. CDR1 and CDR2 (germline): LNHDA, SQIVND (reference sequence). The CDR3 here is CASSGQGSQPQHF. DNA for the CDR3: TGTGCCAGTAGTGGACAGGGGTCTCAGCCCCAGCATTTT.

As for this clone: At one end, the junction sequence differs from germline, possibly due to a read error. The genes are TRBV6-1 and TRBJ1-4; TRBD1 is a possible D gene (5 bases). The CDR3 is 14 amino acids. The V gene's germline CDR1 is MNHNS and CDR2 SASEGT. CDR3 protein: CASGDSASNEKLFF. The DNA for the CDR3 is TGTGCCAGCGGTGACAGTGCCTCTAATGAAAAACTGTTTTTT.

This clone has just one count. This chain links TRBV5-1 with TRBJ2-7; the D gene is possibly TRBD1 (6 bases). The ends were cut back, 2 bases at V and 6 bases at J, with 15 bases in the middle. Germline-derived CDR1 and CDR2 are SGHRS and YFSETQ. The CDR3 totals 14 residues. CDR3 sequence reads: CASSLGDILGEQYF. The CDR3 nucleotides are TGCGCCAGCAGCTTAGGGGACATCCTGGGCGAGCAGTACTTC. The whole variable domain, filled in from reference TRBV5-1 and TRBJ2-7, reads KAGVTQTPRYLIKTRGQQVTLSCSPISGHRSVSWYQQTPGQGLQFLFEYFSETQRNKGNFPGRFSGRQFSNSRSEMNVSTLELGDSALYLCASSLGDILGEQYFGPGTRLTVT.

CDR3 coding DNA: TGTGCCAGCAGCGAACTAGCGGGGGGCACAGATACGCAGTATTTT. Translation: CASSELAGGTDTQYF. This sequence joins TRBV5-6 and TRBJ2-3; 11 bases match TRBD2. There are 15 residues in the CDR3. V gave up 4 bases and J gave up 1 base; unmatched junction bases: 2. Germline values: CDR1 SGHDT, CDR2 YYEEEE.

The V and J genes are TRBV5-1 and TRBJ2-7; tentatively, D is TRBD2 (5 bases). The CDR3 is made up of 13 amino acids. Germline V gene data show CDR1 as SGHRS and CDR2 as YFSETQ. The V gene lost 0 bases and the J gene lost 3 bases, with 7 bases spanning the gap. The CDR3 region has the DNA TGCGCCAGCAGCTTGGCCGACTACTACGAGCAGTACTTC. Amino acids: CASSLADYYEQYF.

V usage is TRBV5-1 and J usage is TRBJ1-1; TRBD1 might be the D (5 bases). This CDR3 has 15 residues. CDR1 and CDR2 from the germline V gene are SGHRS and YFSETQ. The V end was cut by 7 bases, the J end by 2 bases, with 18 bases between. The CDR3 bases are TGCGCCAGCTCCCGGACCGAGACAGTTAACACTGAAGCTTTCTTT. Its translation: CASSRTETVNTEAFF.

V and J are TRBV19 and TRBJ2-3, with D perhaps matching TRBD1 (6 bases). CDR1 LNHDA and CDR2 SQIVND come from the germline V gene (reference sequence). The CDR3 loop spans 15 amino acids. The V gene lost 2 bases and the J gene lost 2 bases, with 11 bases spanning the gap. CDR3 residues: CASSIQGTATDTQYF. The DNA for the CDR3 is TGTGCCAGTAGTATACAGGGGACCGCCACAGATACGCAGTATTTT.

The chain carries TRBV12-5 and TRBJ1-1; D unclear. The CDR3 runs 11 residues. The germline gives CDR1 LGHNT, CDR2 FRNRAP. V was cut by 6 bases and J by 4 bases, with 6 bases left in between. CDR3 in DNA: TGTGCTAGTGGCCCTAGCACTGAAGCTTTCTTT. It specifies CASGPSTEAFF.